These 14 T cell receptor beta chains originate from one sample sequenced in a study of cytomegalovirus exposure and HLA in healthy donors. The PCR contained 60 Vbeta and 13 Jbeta primers. Libraries were prepared by immunoSEQ multiplex PCR; TCRdb keeps only in-frame clonotypes and omits some of them. The table has 100,000 to 150,000 clones, about 85% seen once. Sequenced material: PBMCs. The receptors derive from a young man in good health and CMV-seropositive.

The chain joins TRBV30 to TRBJ1-5, with a tentative D call TRBD1 (5 bases). The germline gives CDR1 GTSNPN, CDR2 SVGIG (reference sequence). This CDR3 is 12 amino acids long. The V end lost 1 base, the J end lost 6 bases, and 7 bases lay between the germline ends. This CDR3 is CAWSAGSQPQHF. The CDR3 DNA sequence: TGTGCCTGGAGTGCAGGGTCTCAGCCCCAGCATTTT.

The J gene is TRBJ1-6, the V gene TRBV4-3; TRBD1 agrees at 8 bases. The CDR3 sequence is 19 residues long. Per germline, CDR1 LGHNA and CDR2 YSLEER. V trimming: 0 bases; J trimming: 5 bases; junction bases outside the gene matches: 12. The DNA of the CDR3 is TGCGCCAGCAGCCAAGATCTTCGGGACAGGAGGGTCGATAATTCACCCCTCCACTTT. Protein product: CASSQDLRDRRVDNSPLHF.

The V and J genes are TRBV29-1 and TRBJ2-1; D uncertain. There are 13 residues in the CDR3. Germline V gene lookup returns CDR1 SQVTM and CDR2 ANQGSEA. DNA of the CDR3: TGCACCCGCGGTATCGCGCAAAACAATGAGCAGTTCTTC. Amino acid sequence: CTRGIAQNNEQFF.

The chain has TRBV5-5 and TRBJ2-7, with 9 bases identical to TRBD2. The CDR3 is 14 amino acids. Germline V CDR1 and CDR2: SGHKS, YYEKEE (reference sequence). With 4 bases clipped from V and 0 bases from J, the junction kept 2 bases outside the gene matches. CDR3 region: CASSTGLASYEQYF. The CDR3 coding sequence is TGTGCCAGCAGCACGGGACTAGCCTCCTACGAGCAGTACTTC.

The rearrangement links TRBV7-2 to TRBJ2-6; 7 bases map to TRBD2. Losses at the gene ends were 8 bases for V and 3 bases for J; bases not matched to a gene: 7. Germline V gives CDR1 SGHTA, CDR2 FQGNSA. CDR3 size: 15 residues. The CDR3 DNA is TGTGCCAGCTCCGGCGGGAGCGGTGGGGCCAACGTCCTGACTTTC. Translation gives CASSGGSGGANVLTF.

The V gene is TRBV7-2, the J gene TRBJ1-2; possibly TRBD1 for D (5 bases). V was trimmed by 0 bases and J by 3 bases, leaving 11 bases between them. This CDR3 is 15 amino acids long. Germline-derived CDR1 and CDR2 are SGHTA and FQGNSA. The CDR3 nucleotides are TGTGCCAGCAGCTTAGCGGGGCGAGTCGACTATGGCTACACCTTC. This codes for CASSLAGRVDYGYTF.

The rearrangement uses TRBV29-1 and TRBJ2-1; 8 bases line up with TRBD2. The V gene end was trimmed by 4 bases and the J gene end by 4 bases; junction bases not matched to a gene: 9. The CDR3 is 15 amino acids. Per the germline V gene, CDR1 is SQVTM and CDR2 is ANQGSEA. This chain's CDR3 is CSVVKVAGSYNEQFF. The CDR3 nucleotides are TGCAGCGTTGTTAAGGTAGCGGGGTCTTACAATGAGCAGTTCTTC.

In its sample, this clone was seen once. CDR3 sequence: CAASTGGTGELFF. The CDR3 DNA sequence: TGTGCCGCCTCAACAGGGGGCACCGGGGAGCTGTTTTTT. This sequence joins TRBV19 and TRBJ2-2; 8 positions agree with TRBD1. From germline, CDR1 is LNHDA and CDR2 SQIVND (reference sequence). This CDR3 has 13 residues. V gave up 11 bases and J gave up 4 bases; unmatched junction bases: 6.

The rearrangement joins TRBV11-2 to TRBJ2-1, with 9 bases identical to TRBD2. Trimming removed 1 base from V and 9 bases from J; junction bases left unmatched: 7. The germline V gene encodes CDR1 SGHAT and CDR2 FQNNGV. The CDR3 is 15 amino acids. The CDR3 sequence is CASSLVGGRDSEQFF. DNA of the CDR3: TGTGCCAGCAGCTTAGTTGGCGGGAGGGATAGTGAGCAGTTCTTC. The full variable domain, in which reference TRBV11-2 and TRBJ2-1 provide the parts outside the CDR3, is EAGVAQSPRYKIIEKRQSVAFWCNPISGHATLYWYQQILGQGPKLLIQFQNNGVVDDSQLPKDRFSAERLKGVDSTLKIQPAKLEDSAVYLCASSLVGGRDSEQFFGPGTRLTVL.

The chain employs TRBV7-6 and TRBJ2-7, with D perhaps TRBD2 (6 bases). Germline V gives CDR1 SGHVS, CDR2 FNYEAQ. The CDR3 has 13 residues. V was pared by 3 bases and J by 4 bases, with 10 bases between. DNA of the CDR3: TGTGCCAGCAGCTTTAGAAGCGGGTACGAGCAGTACTTC. Protein: CASSFRSGYEQYF. Together with reference TRBV7-6 and TRBJ2-7, the CDR3 gives the full variable domain: GAGVSQSPRYKVTKRGQDVALRCDPISGHVSLYWYRQALGQGPEFLTYFNYEAQQDKSGLPNDRFSAERPEGSISTLTIQRTEQRDSAMYRCASSFRSGYEQYFGPGTRLTVT.

The chain carries TRBV7-8 and TRBJ2-2, with no clear D. Germline V gene data show CDR1 as SGHVS and CDR2 as FQNEAQ. CDR3 length: 16 amino acids. V lost 0 bases and J lost 3, with 11 bases in between. For the CDR3, the DNA is TGTGCCAGCAGCTTAGCGCCCAAAGCCGACACCGGGGAGCTGTTTTTT. Amino acids: CASSLAPKADTGELFF.

The chain employs TRBV5-1 and TRBJ1-1, with 7 positions matching TRBD1. After removal of 4 bases from V and 4 bases from J, the junction contained 7 bases not matched to a gene. Looked up from germline, CDR1 is SGHRS and CDR2 is YFSETQ. The CDR3 contains 14 residues. Here the CDR3 reads CASSGQGVGTEAFF. The CDR3 nucleotides are TGCGCCAGCAGCGGGCAGGGGGTCGGCACTGAAGCTTTCTTT.

The chain combines TRBV10-1 with TRBJ1-1; D ambiguous. This CDR3 is built from 14 residues. The germline V gene has CDR1 WNHNN and CDR2 SYGVQD (reference sequence). The V end was cut by 0 bases, the J end by 4 bases, with 9 bases between. CDR3 sequence: CASSESTLSTEAFF. The DNA for the CDR3 is TGCGCCAGCAGTGAGTCGACTCTAAGCACTGAAGCTTTCTTT.

The chain uses TRBV5-6 and TRBJ1-2; 7 bases fit TRBD1. After removal of 6 bases from V and 4 bases from J, the junction contained 6 bases not matched to a gene. Per germline, CDR1 SGHDT and CDR2 YYEEEE. The length of the CDR3 is 13 residues. The CDR3 spells CASTQGQAYGYTF. CDR3 nucleotide sequence: TGTGCCAGCACCCAAGGACAGGCCTATGGCTACACCTTC.